This T cell receptor (beta chain) was recorded in a study of CD8+ T cells in alopecia areata. Study details: Tofacitinib ran for 6 to 18 months before 6 months off drug.

Treatment meaning: oral pan-JAK inhibitor, 5-10 mg twice daily. Collected material from alopecia areata patients comprised lesional scalp punch biopsies and peripheral blood. This clone was recorded a few times. The antigen is not known. Germline V gene lookup returns CDR1 SNHLY and CDR2 FYNNEI. The CDR3 totals 13 residues. V dropped 7 bases and J dropped 8 bases, with 14 bases sitting between them. Study outcomes and limitations: Numerous expanded lesional clones remained in scalp and blood during tofacitinib. Only one nonresponder was present, which leaves the link between baseline CD8+ expansion and response uncertain.

cDNA reverse transcribed from extracted RNA served as the sequencing template. Produced via immunoSEQ multiplex PCR; TCRdb's table is partial and in-frame only. The data contain under 150,000 clones, approximately 51% of them singletons. The specimen comprised CD4+ T cells sorted from blood, sampled at week 24, from a patient treated with tofacitinib. This sequence was found in a human donor with alopecia areata. The chain has TRBV2 and TRBJ2-2; the D gene is possibly TRBD2 (6 bases). CDR3 region: CASIGGPGGELFF. Here the CDR3 DNA reads TGTGCCAGCATCGGAGGGCCCGGGGGGGAGCTGTTTTTT.